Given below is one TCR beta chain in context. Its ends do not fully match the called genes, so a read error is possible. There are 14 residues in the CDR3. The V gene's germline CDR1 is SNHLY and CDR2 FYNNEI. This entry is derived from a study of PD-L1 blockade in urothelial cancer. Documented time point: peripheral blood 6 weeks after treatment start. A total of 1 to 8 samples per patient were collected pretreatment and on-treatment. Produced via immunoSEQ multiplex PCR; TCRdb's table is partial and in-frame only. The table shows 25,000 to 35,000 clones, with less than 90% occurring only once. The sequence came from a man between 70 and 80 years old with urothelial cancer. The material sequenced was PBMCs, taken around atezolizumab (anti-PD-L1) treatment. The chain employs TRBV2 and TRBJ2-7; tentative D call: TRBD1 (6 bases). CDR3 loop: CASSEDRVSHEQYF. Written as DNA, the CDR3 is TGTGCCAGCAGTGAAGACAGGGTCTCCCACGAGCAGTACTTC.